This TCR beta chain was retrieved from a study of T cells in Graves' hyperthyroidism and ophthalmopathy. A roughly 10 ml volume of fresh peripheral blood provided the PBMCs. V dropped 0 bases and J dropped 4 bases, with 8 bases sitting between them. Per the germline V gene, CDR1 is SGDLS and CDR2 is YYNGEE. The CDR3 runs 14 residues. This clonotype was seen repeatedly, ten times or more. Using RNA transcripts as the source, TCR beta CDR3 regions were amplified. TCR CDR3 regions were first amplified by RT-PCR with HTBI primers. TCRdb re-called the multiplex PCR reads with MiXCR, one entry per CDR3 protein. The sample includes around 500,000 distinct CDR3 sequences, over 13% seen only once; the top ten take less than 20%.

V and J are TRBV9 and TRBJ1-5; D may be TRBD1 (6 bases). Sequenced input: blood. This sequence originates from a young woman with Graves' hyperthyroidism. In DNA, the CDR3 is TGTGCCAGCAGCGTAGAGGGGGTAAATCAGCCCCAGCATTTT. Translating it yields CASSVEGVNQPQHF.